These 18 T cell receptor beta chains share one sample of origin, sequenced in a study of OX40 agonist ivuxolimab in advanced cancers. TCRdb's table, derived via immunoSEQ multiplex PCR, lists solely in-frame clones and lacks some. Here the sample spans around 85,000 clones, about 89% being singletons. The material was CD4+ or CD8+ T cells sorted from blood, obtained in a trial of the OX40 agonist ivuxolimab. The receptor source for this set is an adult with an advanced solid tumor such as melanoma, head and neck, liver or kidney cancer.

On this clone: A junction boundary mismatches the germline segment, possibly from a read error. The rearrangement links TRBV27 to TRBJ1-1; a weak D match, TRBD1 (6 bases). This CDR3 region has 20 residues. In germline, CDR1 is MNHEY, CDR2 SMNVEV (reference sequence). CDR3 protein: CAGSPRGRGLTLAWNTEAFF. The CDR3 coding sequence is TGTGCCGGCAGTCCCCGCGGCCGGGGGCTAACTCTCGCATGGAACACTGAAGCTTTCTTT.

The chain employs TRBV5-1 and TRBJ2-1, with unresolved D. CDR3 size: 16 residues. V lost 3 bases and J 8 bases, leaving 21 bases between the germline ends. CDR1 and CDR2 (germline): SGHRS, YFSETQ. The DNA of the CDR3 is TGCGCCAGCAGCTCGGCCGTCAGGTCAGAATTCGATGAGCAGTTCTTC. Its translation is CASSSAVRSEFDEQFF.

The gene calls are TRBV7-6 and TRBJ2-1, with unresolved D. The CDR3 runs 13 residues. Per the germline V gene, CDR1 is SGHVS and CDR2 is FNYEAQ. The V end was cut by 0 bases, the J end by 7 bases, with 7 bases between. Here the CDR3 DNA reads TGTGCCAGCAGCTTAGCGGAACCTAATGAGCAGTTCTTC. Its translation: CASSLAEPNEQFF. Filled out from reference TRBV7-6 and TRBJ2-1, the complete variable domain reads GAGVSQSPRYKVTKRGQDVALRCDPISGHVSLYWYRQALGQGPEFLTYFNYEAQQDKSGLPNDRFSAERPEGSISTLTIQRTEQRDSAMYRCASSLAEPNEQFFGPGTRLTVL.

The chain recombines TRBV28 with TRBJ2-2, with D perhaps TRBD1 (6 bases). The CDR3 consists of 13 residues. V gave up 1 base and J gave up 6 bases, with 6 bases separating them. The V gene's germline CDR1 is MDHEN and CDR2 SYDVKM. The CDR3 sequence: CASSLSGAGELFF. CDR3 DNA sequence: TGTGCCAGCAGTTTATCAGGGGCCGGGGAGCTGTTTTTT.

The chain has TRBV2 and TRBJ2-7, with TRBD1 matching 7 bases. J lost 2 bases, V lost 3 bases, and 7 bases had no gene match. The CDR3 length is 15 residues. Germline V CDR1 and CDR2: SNHLY, FYNNEI. CDR3 sequence (DNA): TGTGCCAGCAGTGAGATCACAGGGGTCCCCTACGAGCAGTACTTC. This translates into CASSEITGVPYEQYF. The full variable domain, its missing parts supplied by reference TRBV2 and TRBJ2-7, is EPEVTQTPSHQVTQMGQEVILRCVPISNHLYFYWYRQILGQKVEFLVSFYNNEISEKSEIFDDQFSVERPDGSNFTLKIRSTKLEDSAMYFCASSEITGVPYEQYFGPGTRLTVT.

The chain couples TRBV5-1 to TRBJ2-1; 11 bases map to TRBD2. This CDR3 spans 17 amino acids. V was pared by 4 bases and J by 6 bases, with 12 bases of the junction left unmatched. Germline V gives CDR1 SGHRS, CDR2 YFSETQ. The CDR3 loop reads CASSPSIAGGPSNEQFF. The CDR3 DNA reads TGCGCCAGCAGCCCCTCAATAGCGGGAGGGCCTAGCAATGAGCAGTTCTTC.

The V gene is TRBV7-9, the J gene TRBJ1-5, with D unresolved. V was trimmed by 6 bases and J by 3 bases, leaving 12 bases between them. This CDR3 is 14 amino acids long. Germline CDR1 reads SEHNR; CDR2 reads FQNEAQ (reference sequence). The CDR3 sequence is CASSQNGYNQPQHF. CDR3 DNA: TGTGCCAGCAGTCAGAACGGATACAATCAGCCCCAGCATTTT. Using reference TRBV7-9 and TRBJ1-5 for the parts outside the CDR3, the full variable domain is DTGVSQNPRHKITKRGQNVTFRCDPISEHNRLYWYRQTLGQGPEFLTYFQNEAQLEKSRLLSDRFSAERPKGSFSTLEIQRTEQGDSAMYLCASSQNGYNQPQHFGDGTRLSIL.

The chain uses TRBV11-3 and TRBJ2-7, with TRBD1 matching over 7 bases. Germline lookup yields CDR1 SGHNT and CDR2 YENEEA. The CDR3 is 14 residues long. The V and J ends lost 5 bases and 0 bases, in that order; junction bases with no gene match: 4. CDR3: CASSVRGSSYEQYF. CDR3 DNA: TGTGCCAGCAGCGTCAGGGGGAGCTCCTACGAGCAGTACTTC.

The rearrangement links TRBV19 to TRBJ2-6; D call uncertain. Per the germline V gene, CDR1 is LNHDA and CDR2 is SQIVND (reference sequence). The V gene lost 5 bases and the J gene lost 0 bases, with 14 bases spanning the gap. CDR3 size: 17 residues. CDR3 nucleotide sequence: TGTGCCAGTAGTCTTGAGCCCATCACCTCTGGGGCCAACGTCCTGACTTTC. This gives the protein CASSLEPITSGANVLTF.

The chain joins TRBV6-1 to TRBJ1-1, with 9 bases matching TRBD1. With V trimmed by 4 bases and J by 7 bases, 7 bases remained unmatched. Germline lookup yields CDR1 MNHNS and CDR2 SASEGT. CDR3 length: 14 amino acids. The CDR3 reads CASSGGQGTREAFF. The CDR3 bases are TGTGCCAGCAGTGGAGGACAGGGGACGCGTGAAGCTTTCTTT.

V gene TRBV7-2 combines with J gene TRBJ1-5; D gene ambiguous. This CDR3 has 13 amino acids. Per germline, CDR1 SGHTA and CDR2 FQGNSA. V was clipped by 3 bases and J by 9 bases, with 12 bases between them. CDR3 in DNA: TGTGCCAGCAGCTTGATAGAGAATACGCCCCAGCATTTT. It encodes CASSLIENTPQHF.

The chain recombines TRBV19 with TRBJ1-5; 11 positions match TRBD1. Germline CDR1 reads LNHDA; CDR2 reads SQIVND (reference sequence). Losses at the gene ends were 6 bases for V and 6 bases for J; bases not matched to a gene: 4. The CDR3 length is 14 residues. The CDR3 reads CASRPGQGGQPQHF. The CDR3, as DNA: TGTGCCAGTAGGCCGGGACAGGGGGGTCAGCCCCAGCATTTT.

The chain recombines TRBV10-3 with TRBJ1-1; 9 nucleotides agree with TRBD1. The length of the CDR3 is 14 residues. With V trimmed by 6 bases and J by 5 bases, 7 bases remained unmatched. Per germline, CDR1 ENHRY and CDR2 SYGVKD. In nucleotides, the CDR3 is TGTGCCATCAGCCTTGACAGGGGGGAGACTGAAGCTTTCTTT. It encodes CAISLDRGETEAFF.

This chain joins TRBV4-2 and TRBJ2-3, with 8 bases aligning to TRBD2. The CDR3 extends over 16 amino acids. Germline assignment: CDR1 LGHNA and CDR2 YNFKEQ. V gave up 7 bases and J gave up 2 bases; unmatched junction bases: 11. CDR3 coding DNA: TGTGCCAGCAACCCGGGGGCGGGAGGTCCCACAGATACGCAGTATTTT. This translates into CASNPGAGGPTDTQYF.

This clone has only one observation. This chain links TRBV10-3 with TRBJ1-5; tentative D call: TRBD1 (5 bases). Trimming took off 6 bases at V and 2 bases at J, with 11 bases between the two ends. There are 14 residues in the CDR3. Germline V gives CDR1 ENHRY, CDR2 SYGVKD. CDR3 sequence: CAISDQGGNQPQHF. The DNA of the CDR3 is TGTGCCATCAGCGATCAGGGTGGCAATCAGCCCCAGCATTTT.

The rearrangement links TRBV19 to TRBJ2-7; D possibly uses TRBD1 or TRBD2 (5 bases each). Germline loops: CDR1 LNHDA, CDR2 SQIVND (reference sequence). V was shortened by 5 bases and J by 0 bases, with 20 bases between the two germline ends. This CDR3 contains 17 residues. CDR3 sequence (DNA): TGTGCCAGTAGTGCCGTGGTCGGGGCCATTAGCTCCTACGAGCAGTACTTC. This codes for CASSAVVGAISSYEQYF.

V is TRBV11-2 and J is TRBJ2-7, with 10 positions matching TRBD1. CDR1 SGHAT and CDR2 FQNNGV come from the germline V gene. The CDR3 consists of 14 residues. The V gene end was trimmed by 5 bases and the J gene end by 6 bases; junction bases not matched to a gene: 7. The CDR3 nucleotides are TGTGCCAGCAGCCGGGACAGGGGTTTCTTCGAGCAGTACTTC. Its protein is CASSRDRGFFEQYF.

V usage is TRBV29-1 and J usage is TRBJ2-2, with 10 nucleotides matching TRBD1. Germline values: CDR1 SQVTM, CDR2 ANQGSEA. The CDR3 is 16 amino acids. V trimming: 4 bases; J trimming: 6 bases; junction bases outside the gene matches: 11. CDR3 in amino acids: CSVGVGGQGFSGELFF. CDR3 DNA: TGCAGCGTTGGAGTAGGGGGACAGGGGTTTTCCGGGGAGCTGTTTTTT.